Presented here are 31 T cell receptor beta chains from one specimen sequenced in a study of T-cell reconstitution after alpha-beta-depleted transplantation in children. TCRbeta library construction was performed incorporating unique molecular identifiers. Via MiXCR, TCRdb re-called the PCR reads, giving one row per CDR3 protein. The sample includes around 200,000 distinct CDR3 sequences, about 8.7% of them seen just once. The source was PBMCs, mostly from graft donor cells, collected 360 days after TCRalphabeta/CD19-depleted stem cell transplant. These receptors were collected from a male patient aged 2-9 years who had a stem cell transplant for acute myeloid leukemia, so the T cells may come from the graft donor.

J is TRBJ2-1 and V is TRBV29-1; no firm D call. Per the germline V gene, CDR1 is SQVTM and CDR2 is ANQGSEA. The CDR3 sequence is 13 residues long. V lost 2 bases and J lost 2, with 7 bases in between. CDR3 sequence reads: CSVEQAPYNEQFF. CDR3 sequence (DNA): TGCAGCGTTGAACAGGCCCCCTACAATGAGCAGTTCTTC.

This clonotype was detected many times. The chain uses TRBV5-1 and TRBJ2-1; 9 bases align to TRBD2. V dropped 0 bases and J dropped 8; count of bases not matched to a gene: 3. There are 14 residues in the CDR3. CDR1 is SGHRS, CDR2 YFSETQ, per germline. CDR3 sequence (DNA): TGCGCCAGCAGCTTGGGACGGACTAGCGATGAGCAGTTCTTC. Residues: CASSLGRTSDEQFF.

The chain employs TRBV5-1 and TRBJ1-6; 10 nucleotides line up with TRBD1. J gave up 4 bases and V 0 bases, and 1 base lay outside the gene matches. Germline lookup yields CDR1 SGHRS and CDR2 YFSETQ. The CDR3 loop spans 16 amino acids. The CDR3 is CASSLGQGAYNSPLHF. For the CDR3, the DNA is TGCGCCAGCAGCTTGGGACAGGGGGCGTATAATTCACCCCTCCACTTT. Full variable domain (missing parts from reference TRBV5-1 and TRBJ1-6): KAGVTQTPRYLIKTRGQQVTLSCSPISGHRSVSWYQQTPGQGLQFLFEYFSETQRNKGNFPGRFSGRQFSNSRSEMNVSTLELGDSALYLCASSLGQGAYNSPLHFGNGTRLTVT.

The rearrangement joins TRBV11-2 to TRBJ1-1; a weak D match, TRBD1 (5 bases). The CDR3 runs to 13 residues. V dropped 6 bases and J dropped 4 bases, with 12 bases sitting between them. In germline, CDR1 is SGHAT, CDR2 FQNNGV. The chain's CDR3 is CASRDQGSTEAFF. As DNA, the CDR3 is TGTGCCAGCAGAGATCAGGGAAGCACTGAAGCTTTCTTT.

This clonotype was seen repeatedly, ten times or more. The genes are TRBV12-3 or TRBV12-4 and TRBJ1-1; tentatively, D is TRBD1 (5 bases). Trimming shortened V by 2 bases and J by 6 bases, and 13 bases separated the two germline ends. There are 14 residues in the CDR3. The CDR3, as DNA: TGTGCCAGCAGTTTATCCGCGGGGCTGGCTGAAGCTTTCTTT. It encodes CASSLSAGLAEAFF.

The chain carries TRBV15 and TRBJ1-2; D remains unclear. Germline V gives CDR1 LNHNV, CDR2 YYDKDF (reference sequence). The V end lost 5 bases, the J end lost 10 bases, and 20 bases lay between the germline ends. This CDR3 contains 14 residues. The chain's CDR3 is CATSGVGFPPDYTF. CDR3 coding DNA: TGTGCCACCAGCGGTGTGGGCTTTCCCCCAGACTACACCTTC.

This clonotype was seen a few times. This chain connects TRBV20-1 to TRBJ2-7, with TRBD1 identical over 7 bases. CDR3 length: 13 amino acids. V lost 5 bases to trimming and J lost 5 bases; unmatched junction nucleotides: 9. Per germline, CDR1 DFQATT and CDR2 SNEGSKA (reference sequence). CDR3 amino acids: CSAQTGMRNEQYF. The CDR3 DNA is TGCAGTGCTCAGACAGGGATGAGGAACGAGCAGTACTTC.

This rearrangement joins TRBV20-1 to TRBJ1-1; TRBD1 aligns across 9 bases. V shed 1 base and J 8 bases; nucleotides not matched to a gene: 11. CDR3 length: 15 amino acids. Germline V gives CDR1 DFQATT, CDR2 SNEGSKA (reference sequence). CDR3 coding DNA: TGCAGTGCTAGAGTCGCCGGGACAGGGTATAAGGAAGCTTTCTTT. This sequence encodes CSARVAGTGYKEAFF.

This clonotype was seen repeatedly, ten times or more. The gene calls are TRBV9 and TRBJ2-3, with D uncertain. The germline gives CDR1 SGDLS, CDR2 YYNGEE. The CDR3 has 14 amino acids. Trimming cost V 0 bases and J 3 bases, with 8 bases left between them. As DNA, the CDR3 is TGTGCCAGCAGCGTAGCCCAAGGAACAGATACGCAGTATTTT. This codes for CASSVAQGTDTQYF.

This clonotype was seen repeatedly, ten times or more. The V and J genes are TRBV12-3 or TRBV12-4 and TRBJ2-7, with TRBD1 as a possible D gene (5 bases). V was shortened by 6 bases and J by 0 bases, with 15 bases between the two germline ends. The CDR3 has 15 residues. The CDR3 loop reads CASRMTAKSSYEQYV. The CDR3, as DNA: TGTGCCAGCAGGATGACAGCCAAGAGCTCCTACGAGCAGTACGTC.

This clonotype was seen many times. CDR3 DNA: TGTGCCAGCAGGGTCACTAGCGGGGGGGGCTATGAGCAGTTCTTC. Its protein product is CASRVTSGGGYEQFF. The J gene is TRBJ2-1, the V gene TRBV2, with TRBD2 matching 13 bases. Germline V lookup: CDR1 SNHLY, CDR2 FYNNEI. CDR3 length: 15 residues. V lost 6 bases to trimming and J lost 8 bases; unmatched junction nucleotides: 7.

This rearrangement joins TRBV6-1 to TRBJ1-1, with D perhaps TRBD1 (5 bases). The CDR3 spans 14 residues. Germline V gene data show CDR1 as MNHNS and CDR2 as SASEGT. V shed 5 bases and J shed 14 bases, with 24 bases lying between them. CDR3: CASSRSPGGGSGFF. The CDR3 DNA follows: TGTGCCAGCAGTCGCTCCCCCGGGGGTGGCTCTGGGTTCTTT.

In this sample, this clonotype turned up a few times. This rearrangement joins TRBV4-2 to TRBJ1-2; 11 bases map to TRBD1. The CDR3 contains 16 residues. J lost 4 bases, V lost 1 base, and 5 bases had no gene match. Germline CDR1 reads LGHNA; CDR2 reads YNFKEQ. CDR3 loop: CASSQGRDRGFYGYTF. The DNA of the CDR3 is TGTGCCAGCAGCCAAGGGAGGGACAGGGGGTTCTATGGCTACACCTTC.

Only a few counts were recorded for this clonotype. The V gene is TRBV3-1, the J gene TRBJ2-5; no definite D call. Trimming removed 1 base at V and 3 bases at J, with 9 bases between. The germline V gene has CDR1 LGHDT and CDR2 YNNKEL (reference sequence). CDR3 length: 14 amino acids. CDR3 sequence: CASSQGVGEETQYF. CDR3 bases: TGTGCCAGCAGCCAAGGTGTAGGTGAAGAGACCCAGTACTTC.

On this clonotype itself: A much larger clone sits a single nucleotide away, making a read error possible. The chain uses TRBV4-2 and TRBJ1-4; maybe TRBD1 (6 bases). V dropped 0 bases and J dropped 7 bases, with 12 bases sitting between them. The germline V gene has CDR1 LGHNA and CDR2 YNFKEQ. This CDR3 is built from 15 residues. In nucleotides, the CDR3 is TGTGCCAGCAGCCAAGATTGGGGGGGCAGTGAAAAACTGTTTTTT. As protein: CASSQDWGGSEKLFF.

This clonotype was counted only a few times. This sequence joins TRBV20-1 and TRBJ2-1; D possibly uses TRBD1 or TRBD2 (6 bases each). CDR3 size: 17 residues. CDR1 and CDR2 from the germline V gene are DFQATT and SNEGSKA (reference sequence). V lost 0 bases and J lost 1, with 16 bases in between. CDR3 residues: CSARDRGLKRSYNEQFF. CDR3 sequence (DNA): TGCAGTGCTAGAGATCGGGGGCTTAAACGATCCTACAATGAGCAGTTCTTC.

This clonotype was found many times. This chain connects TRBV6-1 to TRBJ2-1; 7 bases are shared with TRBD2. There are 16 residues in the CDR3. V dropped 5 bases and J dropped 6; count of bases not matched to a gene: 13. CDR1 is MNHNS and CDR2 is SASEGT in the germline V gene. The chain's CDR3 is CASSRLGVKRGNEQFF. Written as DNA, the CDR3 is TGTGCCAGCAGTAGATTAGGGGTTAAGCGGGGCAATGAGCAGTTCTTC.

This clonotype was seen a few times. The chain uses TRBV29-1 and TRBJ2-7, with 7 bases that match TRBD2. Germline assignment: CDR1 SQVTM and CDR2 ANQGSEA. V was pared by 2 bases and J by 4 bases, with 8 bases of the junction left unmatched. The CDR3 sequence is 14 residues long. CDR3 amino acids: CSVERGEGPYEQYF. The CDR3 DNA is TGCAGCGTTGAACGAGGGGAGGGACCTTACGAGCAGTACTTC.

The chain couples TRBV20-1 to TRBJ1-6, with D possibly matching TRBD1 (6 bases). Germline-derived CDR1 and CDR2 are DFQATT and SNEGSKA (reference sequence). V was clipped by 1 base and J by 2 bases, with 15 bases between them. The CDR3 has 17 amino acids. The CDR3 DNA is TGCAGTGCTAGAGTGGGGGCCAGGGTGGCCTATAATTCACCCCTCCACTTT. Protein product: CSARVGARVAYNSPLHF.

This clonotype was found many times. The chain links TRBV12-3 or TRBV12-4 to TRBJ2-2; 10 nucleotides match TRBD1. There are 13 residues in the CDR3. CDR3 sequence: CAGTGANTGELFF. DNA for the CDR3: TGTGCGGGGACAGGGGCGAACACCGGGGAGCTGTTTTTT.

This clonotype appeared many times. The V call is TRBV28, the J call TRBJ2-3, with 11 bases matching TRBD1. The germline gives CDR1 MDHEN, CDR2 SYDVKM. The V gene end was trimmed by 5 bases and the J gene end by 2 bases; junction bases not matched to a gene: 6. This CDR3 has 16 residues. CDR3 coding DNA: TGTGCCAGCAGTCTAGGGACAGGGGGGCCCACAGATACGCAGTATTTT. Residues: CASSLGTGGPTDTQYF.

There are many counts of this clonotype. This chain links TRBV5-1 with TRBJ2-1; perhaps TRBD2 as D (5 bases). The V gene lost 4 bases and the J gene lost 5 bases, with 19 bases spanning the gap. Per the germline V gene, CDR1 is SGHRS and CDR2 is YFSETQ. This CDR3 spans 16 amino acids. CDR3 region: CASSRGLASGHNEQFF. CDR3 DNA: TGCGCCAGCAGCCGCGGATTAGCGAGTGGTCACAATGAGCAGTTCTTC.

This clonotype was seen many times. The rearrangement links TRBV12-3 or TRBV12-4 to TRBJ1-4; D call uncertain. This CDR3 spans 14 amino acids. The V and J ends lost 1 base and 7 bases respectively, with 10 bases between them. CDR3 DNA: TGTGCCAGCAGTTTAGTGGGAAGGATTGAAAAACTGTTTTTT. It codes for CASSLVGRIEKLFF.

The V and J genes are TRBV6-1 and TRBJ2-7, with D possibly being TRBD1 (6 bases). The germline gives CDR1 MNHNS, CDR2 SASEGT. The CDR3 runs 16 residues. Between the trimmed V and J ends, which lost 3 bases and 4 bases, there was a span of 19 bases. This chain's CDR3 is CASSDPRLTGRYEQYF. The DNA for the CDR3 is TGTGCCAGCAGTGATCCCCGATTGACAGGCCGATACGAGCAGTACTTC.

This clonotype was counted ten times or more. Written as DNA, the CDR3 is TGTGCCAGCAGCTTCGGGCAGATCGAGACCCAGTACTTC. Amino acids: CASSFGQIETQYF. The J gene is TRBJ2-5, the V gene TRBV5-5; D is ambiguous. This CDR3 has 13 residues. Germline CDR1 reads SGHKS; CDR2 reads YYEKEE (reference sequence). The V gene lost 2 bases and the J gene lost 5 bases, with 10 bases spanning the gap.

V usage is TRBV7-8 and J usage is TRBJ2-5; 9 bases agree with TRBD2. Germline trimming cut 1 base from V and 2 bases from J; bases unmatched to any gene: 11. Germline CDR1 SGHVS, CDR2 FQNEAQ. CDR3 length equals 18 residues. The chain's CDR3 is CASSLVRLAGYLQETQYF. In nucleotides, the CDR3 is TGTGCCAGCAGCTTAGTCCGCCTAGCGGGGTACCTACAAGAGACCCAGTACTTC.

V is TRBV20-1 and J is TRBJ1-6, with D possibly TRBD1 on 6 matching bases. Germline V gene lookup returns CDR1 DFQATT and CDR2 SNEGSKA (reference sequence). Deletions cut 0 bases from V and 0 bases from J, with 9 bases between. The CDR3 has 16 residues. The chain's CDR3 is CSAREGTSSYNSPLHF. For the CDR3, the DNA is TGCAGTGCTAGAGAGGGGACAAGCTCCTATAATTCACCCCTCCACTTT.

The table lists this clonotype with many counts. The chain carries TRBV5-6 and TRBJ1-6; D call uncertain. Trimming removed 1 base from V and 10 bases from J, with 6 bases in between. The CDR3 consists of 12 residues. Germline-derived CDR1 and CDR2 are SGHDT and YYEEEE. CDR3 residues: CASSLRFSPLHF. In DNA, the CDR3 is TGTGCCAGCAGCTTGCGGTTCTCACCCCTCCACTTT.

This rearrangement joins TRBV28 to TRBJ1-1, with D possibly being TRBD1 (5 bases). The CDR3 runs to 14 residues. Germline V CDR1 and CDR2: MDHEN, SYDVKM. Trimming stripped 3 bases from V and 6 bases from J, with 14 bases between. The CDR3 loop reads CASSLGGFGPEAFF. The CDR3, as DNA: TGTGCCAGCAGTTTGGGGGGGTTTGGACCTGAAGCTTTCTTT.

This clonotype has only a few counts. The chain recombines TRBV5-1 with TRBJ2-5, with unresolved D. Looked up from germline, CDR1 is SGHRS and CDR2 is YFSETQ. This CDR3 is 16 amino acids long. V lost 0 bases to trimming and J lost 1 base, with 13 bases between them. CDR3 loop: CASSLDVSPVQETQYF. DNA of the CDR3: TGCGCCAGCAGCTTGGACGTCAGCCCCGTCCAAGAGACCCAGTACTTC.

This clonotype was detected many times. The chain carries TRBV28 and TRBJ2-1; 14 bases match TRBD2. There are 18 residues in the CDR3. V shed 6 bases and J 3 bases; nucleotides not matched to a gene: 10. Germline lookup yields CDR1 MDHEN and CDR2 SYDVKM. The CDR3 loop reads CASSPGTSGRTYYNEQFF. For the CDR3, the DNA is TGTGCCAGCAGCCCAGGGACTAGCGGGAGAACCTACTACAATGAGCAGTTCTTC.